The 29 T cell receptor beta chains below come from one sample, sequenced in a study of T cells in Graves' hyperthyroidism and ophthalmopathy. Amplified TCR beta CDR3 regions came from RNA transcripts. RT-PCR in the first round (using the HTBI primer set) targeted the TCR CDR3. One entry per CDR3 protein results from TCRdb running MiXCR on the multiplex PCR reads. The sample gives hundreds of thousands of distinct CDR3 sequences, approximately 14% of which show up once; approximately 4.3% is in the top ten. Sequences were obtained from blood. The receptors originated from a woman aged 40 to 50 with Graves' ophthalmopathy.

The table lists this clonotype with a few counts. This chain links TRBV28 with TRBJ2-7; D is undetermined. Germline loops: CDR1 MDHEN, CDR2 SYDVKM. The CDR3 is made up of 13 amino acids. The ends were cut back, 5 bases at V and 0 bases at J, with 8 bases in the middle. The CDR3 DNA sequence: TGTGCCAGCAGTGGGCGGAACTCCTACGAGCAGTACTTC. Encoded protein: CASSGRNSYEQYF. The full variable domain, in which reference TRBV28 and TRBJ2-7 provide the parts outside the CDR3, is DVKVTQSSRYLVKRTGEKVFLECVQDMDHENMFWYRQDPGLGLRLIYFSYDVKMKEKGDIPEGYSVSREKKERFSLILESASTNQTSMYLCASSGRNSYEQYFGPGTRLTVT.

CDR3 amino acids: CASSLGNSKETQYF. CDR3 coding DNA: TGCGCCAGCAGCTTGGGGAACAGCAAAGAGACCCAGTACTTC. The chain is built from TRBV5-1 and TRBJ2-5; no clear D. The CDR3 has 14 amino acids. Looked up from germline, CDR1 is SGHRS and CDR2 is YFSETQ. The germline V and J ends were trimmed by 0 bases and 3 bases, with 9 bases remaining between them.

The gene calls are TRBV3-1 and TRBJ2-4; D gene uncertain. V was shortened by 4 bases and J by 7 bases, with 20 bases between the two germline ends. The CDR3 is 16 residues long. Germline CDR1 reads LGHDT; CDR2 reads YNNKEL (reference sequence). This CDR3 reads CASSPKGYASGNIQYF. In DNA form, the CDR3 reads TGTGCCAGCAGCCCTAAAGGATACGCCTCCGGGAACATTCAGTACTTC.

The chain employs TRBV6-2 or TRBV6-3 and TRBJ2-1; 12 bases align to TRBD2. The CDR3 is 19 residues long. Germline V lookup: CDR1 MNHEY, CDR2 SVGEGT. The V gene end was trimmed by 2 bases and the J gene end by 4 bases; junction bases not matched to a gene: 12. The CDR3 region has the DNA TGTGCCAGCAGTTACCGCCCCTCTTTGACTAGCGGGAGTTACAATGAGCAGTTCTTC. It encodes CASSYRPSLTSGSYNEQFF.

The chain links TRBV6-1 to TRBJ1-2, with D maybe TRBD1 (6 bases). The germline CDR1 and CDR2 sequences are MNHNS and SASEGT. The CDR3 has 12 residues. The germline V and J ends were trimmed by 6 bases and 6 bases, with 11 bases remaining between them. This CDR3 reads CASRWTDHGYTF. Here the CDR3 DNA reads TGTGCCAGCAGATGGACAGATCATGGCTACACCTTC.

This clonotype was observed many times. The rearrangement links TRBV4-2 to TRBJ2-7, with TRBD1 identical over 9 bases. With V trimmed by 0 bases and J by 5 bases, 5 bases remained unmatched. CDR1 and CDR2 from the germline V gene are LGHNA and YNFKEQ. This CDR3 contains 15 residues. In DNA form, the CDR3 reads TGTGCCAGCAGCCAAGATCCGGACAGGGGTGACGAGCAGTACTTC. Translating it yields CASSQDPDRGDEQYF.

As for this clonotype: A much larger clonotype is one base distant, so this may be a read error. The V and J genes are TRBV12-3 or TRBV12-4 and TRBJ2-7, with 14 bases aligning to TRBD2. The CDR3 is 13 residues long. CDR3 DNA: TGTGCCAGTAGGACTAGCGGGAGGAACGAGCGGTACTTC. Translation gives CASRTSGRNERYF.

This clonotype was seen many times. The V gene is TRBV12-5, the J gene TRBJ1-3; 7 bases are shared with TRBD1. The CDR3 sequence is 15 residues long. Trimming removed 5 bases from V and 4 bases from J; junction bases left unmatched: 8. Germline V gene sequence: CDR1 LGHNT, CDR2 FRNRAP. The CDR3 region is CASGPQGVRGNTIYF. As DNA, the CDR3 is TGTGCTAGTGGTCCCCAGGGGGTGAGAGGAAACACCATATATTTT.

The chain has TRBV12-3 or TRBV12-4 and TRBJ1-5, with a tentative D call TRBD1 (5 bases). The germline V and J ends were trimmed by 7 bases and 6 bases, with 16 bases remaining between them. The CDR3 length is 14 residues. This chain's CDR3 is CASTTRGPSQPQHF. DNA of the CDR3: TGTGCCAGCACTACGAGGGGTCCGAGTCAGCCCCAGCATTTT.

DNA of the CDR3: TGTGCCAGCAGCTTAGGCGCCGCGCCTATCTACGAGCAGTACTTC. Its translation is CASSLGAAPIYEQYF. This chain uses TRBV11-1 with TRBJ2-7; the D is unclear. Trimming removed 1 base from V and 3 bases from J, with 13 bases in between. Germline CDR1 reads SGHAT; CDR2 reads FQDESV (reference sequence). CDR3 length equals 15 residues.

This clonotype was seen repeatedly, ten times or more. The V call is TRBV19, the J call TRBJ2-4; 15 bases align to TRBD2. J gave up 8 bases and V 10 bases, and 9 bases lay outside the gene matches. This CDR3 has 15 amino acids. Germline V gene data show CDR1 as LNHDA and CDR2 as SQIVND (reference sequence). CDR3 in amino acids: CATEGLAGGSDIQYF. The CDR3 bases are TGTGCCACCGAAGGACTAGCGGGAGGGTCGGACATTCAGTACTTC.

A few counts support this clonotype. The chain has TRBV19 and TRBJ1-5; unclear D gene. The CDR3 runs 15 residues. V was shortened by 3 bases and J by 6 bases, with 15 bases between the two germline ends. Germline CDR1 reads LNHDA; CDR2 reads SQIVND (reference sequence). CDR3 in amino acids: CASSIGRAKGQPQHF. Here the CDR3 DNA reads TGTGCCAGTAGTATTGGTAGGGCGAAAGGTCAGCCCCAGCATTTT. The full variable domain, its missing parts supplied by reference TRBV19 and TRBJ1-5, is DGGITQSPKYLFRKEGQNVTLSCEQNLNHDAMYWYRQDPGQGLRLIYYSQIVNDFQKGDIAEGYSVSREKKESFPLTVTSAQKNPTAFYLCASSIGRAKGQPQHFGDGTRLSIL.

The chain employs TRBV6-1 and TRBJ2-3; D is possibly TRBD2 (5 bases). Germline V gene data show CDR1 as MNHNS and CDR2 as SASEGT. There are 13 residues in the CDR3. The ends were cut back, 6 bases at V and 4 bases at J, with 11 bases in the middle. CDR3 sequence: CASSFAGPDTQYF. In DNA form, the CDR3 reads TGTGCCAGCAGCTTTGCGGGTCCAGATACGCAGTATTTT.

This clonotype was picked up many times. The chain couples TRBV6-2 or TRBV6-3 to TRBJ1-5, with 7 positions matching TRBD1. Per germline, CDR1 MNHEY and CDR2 SVGEGT. Trimming cost V 7 bases and J 7 bases; bases outside gene matches: 7. The CDR3 spans 13 residues. CDR3 sequence: CASKLRGDQPQHF. Written as DNA, the CDR3 is TGTGCCAGCAAGCTCAGGGGGGACCAGCCCCAGCATTTT.

The V gene is TRBV20-1, the J gene TRBJ2-5; D not resolved. This CDR3 contains 13 residues. The V gene's germline CDR1 is DFQATT and CDR2 SNEGSKA (reference sequence). The V gene lost 5 bases and the J gene lost 5 bases, with 15 bases spanning the gap. CDR3 DNA: TGCAGTGCTCTCCGACAAGGGCGGGAGACCCAGTACTTC. It codes for CSALRQGRETQYF.

This clonotype was counted many times. The V gene is TRBV11-2, the J gene TRBJ2-7; D is possibly TRBD2 (5 bases). This CDR3 spans 14 amino acids. CDR1 and CDR2 from the germline V gene are SGHAT and FQNNGV. V dropped 1 base and J dropped 4 bases, with 11 bases sitting between them. Here the CDR3 DNA reads TGTGCCAGCAGCTTAGGAAATGGAGGTTACGAGCAGTACTTC. It codes for CASSLGNGGYEQYF.

There are a few counts of this clonotype. This sequence joins TRBV20-1 and TRBJ1-5, with 7 bases lining up with TRBD1. Unmatched junction bases numbered 1, after V lost 5 bases and J lost 0 bases. This CDR3 is built from 13 residues. Germline CDR1 is DFQATT and CDR2 is SNEGSKA (reference sequence). CDR3 DNA: TGCAGTGCTCAGGGGGATAGCAATCAGCCCCAGCATTTT. Amino acid sequence: CSAQGDSNQPQHF.

The V and J genes are TRBV28 and TRBJ2-1; 8 positions agree with TRBD2. The CDR3 runs to 17 residues. Germline CDR1 is MDHEN and CDR2 is SYDVKM. V dropped 6 bases and J dropped 3; count of bases not matched to a gene: 13. This chain's CDR3 is CASSREGSYKLYNEQFF. The CDR3 DNA reads TGTGCCAGCAGCCGGGAGGGGTCCTATAAACTCTACAATGAGCAGTTCTTC.

This clonotype was counted ten times or more. V gene TRBV28 combines with J gene TRBJ1-5; D is uncertain. This CDR3 region has 11 residues. Between the trimmed V and J ends, which lost 7 bases and 4 bases, there was a span of 5 bases. Germline loops: CDR1 MDHEN, CDR2 SYDVKM. This chain's CDR3 is CASNANQPQHF. CDR3 in DNA: TGTGCCAGCAATGCAAATCAGCCCCAGCATTTT. Together with reference TRBV28 and TRBJ1-5, the CDR3 gives the full variable domain: DVKVTQSSRYLVKRTGEKVFLECVQDMDHENMFWYRQDPGLGLRLIYFSYDVKMKEKGDIPEGYSVSREKKERFSLILESASTNQTSMYLCASNANQPQHFGDGTRLSIL.

Ten or more counts support this clonotype. The CDR3 coding sequence is TGTGCCAGCAGTTTCTCAGAAGATTCACCCCTCCACTTT. Protein: CASSFSEDSPLHF. This chain uses TRBV12-3 or TRBV12-4 with TRBJ1-6; no clear D gene. V shed 3 bases and J shed 8 bases, with 8 bases lying between them. There are 13 residues in the CDR3.

In its sample, this clonotype was seen many times. The genes are TRBV7-2 and TRBJ2-2; 11 bases fit TRBD2. After removal of 5 bases from V and 5 bases from J, the junction contained 13 bases not matched to a gene. The germline V gene has CDR1 SGHTA and CDR2 FQGNSA. This CDR3 comprises 18 residues. CDR3 sequence: CASSRYSGRAVGTGELFF. The CDR3 DNA follows: TGTGCCAGCAGCCGTTATAGCGGGAGGGCTGTCGGAACCGGGGAGCTGTTTTTT.

This clonotype was seen many times. The V and J genes are TRBV19 and TRBJ2-1, with TRBD2 matching 10 bases. The CDR3 totals 16 residues. The germline V gene encodes CDR1 LNHDA and CDR2 SQIVND (reference sequence). With V trimmed by 1 base and J by 4 bases, 4 bases remained unmatched. For the CDR3, the DNA is TGTGCCAGTAGTATAGTGGGAGCGGGAGGGTACAATGAGCAGTTCTTC. Its protein product is CASSIVGAGGYNEQFF. The whole variable domain, filled in from reference TRBV19 and TRBJ2-1, reads DGGITQSPKYLFRKEGQNVTLSCEQNLNHDAMYWYRQDPGQGLRLIYYSQIVNDFQKGDIAEGYSVSREKKESFPLTVTSAQKNPTAFYLCASSIVGAGGYNEQFFGPGTRLTVL.

Ten or more counts support this clonotype. This sequence joins TRBV20-1 and TRBJ2-7; 8 positions match TRBD2. The CDR3 extends over 14 amino acids. Trimming took 6 bases from V and 5 from J; bases not matched to a gene: 12. Germline CDR1 reads DFQATT; CDR2 reads SNEGSKA (reference sequence). CDR3 nucleotides: TGCAGTGCGCTCCCCGGGACTAGATTTGACGAGCAGTACTTC. It translates to CSALPGTRFDEQYF.

This clonotype was observed many times. The V call is TRBV12-3 or TRBV12-4, the J call TRBJ2-7; D is ambiguous. V dropped 5 bases and J dropped 3 bases, with 11 bases sitting between them. CDR3 size: 13 residues. CDR3 region: CASSQREFYEQYF. CDR3 in DNA: TGTGCCAGCAGTCAAAGGGAATTCTACGAGCAGTACTTC.

The sample holds many counts of this clonotype. This chain connects TRBV20-1 to TRBJ1-2, with unresolved D. Germline assignment: CDR1 DFQATT and CDR2 SNEGSKA (reference sequence). CDR3 length: 12 residues. Trimming took 1 base from V and 7 from J, leaving 10 bases between them. The CDR3 nucleotides read TGCAGTGCTAGAGCCCTCGGTACTGGCTACACCTTC. This codes for CSARALGTGYTF.

In this sample, this clonotype turned up many times. This rearrangement joins TRBV19 to TRBJ1-1; perhaps TRBD1 as D (5 bases). CDR1 LNHDA and CDR2 SQIVND come from the germline V gene (reference sequence). The CDR3 is made up of 15 amino acids. Trimming removed 11 bases from V and 4 bases from J, with 23 bases in between. CDR3 loop: CASTPLRGLGTEAFF. In nucleotides, the CDR3 is TGTGCCTCCACCCCACTACGGGGCCTGGGCACTGAAGCTTTCTTT.

About this clonotype itself: This could be a read error, since a much larger clone is one nucleotide away. The gene calls are TRBV19 and TRBJ2-1, with a weak D call TRBD2 (7 bases). CDR1 LNHDA and CDR2 SQIVND come from the germline V gene (reference sequence). CDR3 length: 15 amino acids. The CDR3 DNA reads as TGTGCCAGTAGTATAATCAGCGGGACATACAATGAGCTGTTCTTC. This gives the protein CASSIISGTYNELFF.

This clonotype was found a few times. At one boundary the junction diverges from the germline segment, which might be a read error. The gene calls are TRBV9 and TRBJ1-2, with 8 nucleotides matching TRBD1. The germline CDR1 and CDR2 sequences are SGDLS and YYNGEE. This CDR3 comprises 14 residues. CDR3 nucleotide sequence: TGTGCCAGCAGCGTTTCGACAGGGGACTACGGCTACACCTTC. Encoded protein: CASSVSTGDYGYTF.

This clonotype has a handful of counts. This may stem from a read error, because a much larger clone lies one nucleotide away. This chain uses TRBV27 with TRBJ2-5; tentatively, D is TRBD1 (6 bases). Germline V gives CDR1 MNHEY, CDR2 SMNVEV (reference sequence). The V end lost 8 bases, the J end lost 5 bases, and 24 bases lay between the germline ends. This CDR3 is built from 16 residues. CDR3 in amino acids: CASGSHPGHLVETQYF. The CDR3 DNA is TGTGCCAGCGGCTCGCACCCGGGACACCTTGTCGAGACCCAGTACTTC.